The T cell receptor beta chain under discussion was sequenced for a study of blood T cell repertoires in COVID-19. For the study at large: T cells, B-cell-depleted T cells, or PBMCs provided the cDNA or gDNA that served as material.

Original methodology: From reference gene primer amplification, estimates of nucleated cell counts were derived. TCRdb's table, derived via immunoSEQ multiplex PCR, lists solely in-frame clones and lacks some. V, J and clone size are taken as reported in that table, and D and trimming were inferred from the DNA itself. The sample shows roughly 190,000 clones, roughly four fifths of them seen only once. V lost 5 bases to trimming and J lost 2 bases; unmatched junction nucleotides: 9. Per germline, CDR1 MGHRA and CDR2 YSYEKL. The CDR3 consists of 17 residues. The chain employs TRBV4-1 and TRBJ2-6; 7 positions match TRBD1. The sequenced material came from peripheral blood. The receptor was derived from a woman aged 40-49 years with acute or convalescent COVID-19. DNA for the CDR3: TGCGCCAGCAGCTCCTGGGGACAGTACCCTGGGGCCAACGTCCTGACTTTC. This codes for CASSSWGQYPGANVLTF.